One and the same sample provided the 4 T cell receptor beta chains below, sequenced in a study of beta chain features in type 1 diabetes. Study findings and constraints: There was a moderate but significant shortening of TCRB CDR3s in all four CD4+ subsets of Type 1 diabetes patients.

Antigens of these TCRs are unknown. Expressed TCRB transcripts were sequenced after all isolated RNA was converted to cDNA. Profiled with immunoSEQ multiplex PCR; TCRdb holds only in-frame clones, not every one. The sample yields 150,000 to 200,000 clones, 8.5% to 10% seen once. The sample was central memory CD4+ T cells from blood. These receptor sequences come from a woman in her twenties or thirties with type 1 diabetes.

This clone was picked up a small number of times. Its ends do not fully match the called genes, so a read error is possible. V usage is TRBV7-7 and J usage is TRBJ1-1; D gene unclear. The length of the CDR3 is 14 residues. Per the germline V gene, CDR1 is SSHAT and CDR2 is FNYEAQ (reference sequence). In nucleotides, the CDR3 is TGTGCTAGCAGCTCTAAGGACGGGATCACTGAAGCTTTCTTT. Translating gives CASSSKDGITEAFF.

The chain has TRBV18 and TRBJ2-3; D is undetermined. The CDR3 sequence is 14 residues long. Germline CDR1 KGHSH, CDR2 LQKENI. Deletions cut 3 bases from V and 0 bases from J, with 7 bases between. In nucleotides, the CDR3 is TGTGCCAGCTCACCTGGCAGAAGCACAGATACGCAGTATTTT. It codes for CASSPGRSTDTQYF.

This clone appeared a few times. V gene TRBV29-1 combines with J gene TRBJ2-3; 8 nucleotides agree with TRBD1. The V segment lost 8 bases and the J segment 1 base; nucleotides outside the gene matches: 2. Germline CDR1 and CDR2: SQVTM and ANQGSEA. This CDR3 is built from 12 residues. The CDR3 DNA reads TGCAGCCTGACAGGGGGCACAGATACGCAGTATTTT. This encodes CSLTGGTDTQYF.

This clone was recorded a few times. The rearrangement joins TRBV18 to TRBJ2-1; D may be TRBD1 (5 bases). CDR1 and CDR2 (germline): KGHSH, LQKENI. The CDR3 runs to 13 residues. The ends were cut back, 3 bases at V and 10 bases at J, with 13 bases in the middle. The CDR3 protein is CASSPGQLREQFF. In nucleotides, the CDR3 is TGTGCCAGCTCACCCGGACAACTCCGCGAGCAGTTCTTC.